These 18 T cell receptor beta chains share one sample of origin, sequenced in a study of cytomegalovirus exposure and HLA in healthy donors. The PCR used 60 Vbeta and 13 Jbeta primers. The protocol was immunoSEQ multiplex PCR, while the TCRdb copy is restricted to in-frame clones and leaves out a portion. The table shows 100,000 to 150,000 clones, with about three quarters occurring only once. Sample: PBMCs. These receptors originate from a man aged 30-40 years in good health and CMV-seronegative.

Only a few counts were recorded for this clone. V is TRBV4-2 and J is TRBJ2-5; 8 bases are shared with TRBD1. This CDR3 is built from 16 residues. V was pared by 0 bases and J by 2 bases, with 5 bases of the junction left unmatched. CDR1 LGHNA and CDR2 YNFKEQ come from the germline V gene. CDR3 protein: CASSQEQGDLQETQYF. In DNA, the CDR3 is TGTGCCAGCAGCCAAGAACAGGGGGACTTACAAGAGACCCAGTACTTC.

The genes are TRBV5-6 and TRBJ1-1, with 8 positions matching TRBD1. Germline CDR1 is SGHDT and CDR2 is YYEEEE. The trim removed 1 base at V and 4 bases at J, leaving 6 bases unmatched. The CDR3 has 15 residues. This CDR3 reads CASSLWTTGGTEAFF. The CDR3 nucleotides read TGTGCCAGCAGCTTGTGGACTACAGGGGGCACTGAAGCTTTCTTT.

V gene TRBV30 combines with J gene TRBJ1-5; D not resolved. The CDR3 has 15 residues. Trimming shortened V by 2 bases and J by 3 bases, and 14 bases separated the two germline ends. Germline V gene sequence: CDR1 GTSNPN, CDR2 SVGIG (reference sequence). The CDR3 reads CAWSQDTLLNQPQHF. The CDR3 region has the DNA TGTGCCTGGAGTCAAGACACGCTTCTCAATCAGCCCCAGCATTTT.

The gene calls are TRBV5-1 and TRBJ2-1, with 7 bases aligning to TRBD2. CDR1 and CDR2 (germline): SGHRS, YFSETQ. Trimming cost V 3 bases and J 7 bases; bases outside gene matches: 1. The CDR3 has 12 amino acids. The CDR3 here is CASSWEGNEQFF. The CDR3 DNA reads TGCGCCAGCAGCTGGGAGGGTAATGAGCAGTTCTTC.

The chain has TRBV9 and TRBJ2-1, with D possibly TRBD2 on 7 matching bases. Trimming pared 2 bases from V and 6 bases from J, leaving 12 bases between. The germline CDR1 and CDR2 sequences are SGDLS and YYNGEE. The CDR3 runs to 14 residues. The CDR3 DNA sequence: TGTGCCAGCAGCGTGGGGGGGGGCCTCAATGAGCAGTTCTTC. It encodes CASSVGGGLNEQFF. Filled out from reference TRBV9 and TRBJ2-1, the complete variable domain reads DSGVTQTPKHLITATGQRVTLRCSPRSGDLSVYWYQQSLDQGLQFLIQYYNGEERAKGNILERFSAQQFPDLHSELNLSSLELGDSALYFCASSVGGGLNEQFFGPGTRLTVL.

The chain links TRBV9 to TRBJ2-1, with 8 nucleotides matching TRBD2. Germline CDR1 is SGDLS and CDR2 is YYNGEE. This CDR3 has 16 residues. Trimming at V came to 3 bases and at J to 9 bases, leaving 14 bases not matched to a gene. CDR3 loop: CASSALSAGGIIEQFF. The DNA of the CDR3 is TGTGCCAGCAGCGCCCTCTCGGCGGGGGGTATTATTGAGCAGTTCTTC.

On this clone: An end of the junction differs from the germline gene, which may be a read error. The chain links TRBV11-3 to TRBJ2-1; D is unclear. Germline V lookup: CDR1 SGHNT, CDR2 YENEEA. The CDR3 is made up of 14 amino acids. CDR3 sequence: CASSLDSSYNEQFF. The CDR3 DNA reads as TGTGCCAGCAGCCTAGACTCCTCCTACAATGAGCAGTTCTTC.

The V gene is TRBV6-5, the J gene TRBJ2-5; D unclear. Germline assignment: CDR1 MNHEY and CDR2 SVGAGI. V dropped 6 bases and J dropped 0 bases, with 5 bases sitting between them. The CDR3 length is 12 residues. The CDR3 region has the DNA TGTGCCAGCAGGCGGAACCAAGAGACCCAGTACTTC. Protein product: CASRRNQETQYF.

This clone occurred once. The chain couples TRBV10-3 to TRBJ1-4, with D uncertain. The CDR3 runs to 13 residues. V shed 3 bases and J shed 5 bases, with 7 bases lying between them. The germline V gene encodes CDR1 ENHRY and CDR2 SYGVKD. CDR3 protein: CAISEGRNEKLFF. The CDR3 DNA is TGTGCCATCAGTGAAGGGAGGAATGAAAAACTGTTTTTT.

This chain uses TRBV7-9 with TRBJ2-7; D is undetermined. V was pared by 8 bases and J by 5 bases, with 25 bases between. Per the germline V gene, CDR1 is SEHNR and CDR2 is FQNEAQ (reference sequence). This CDR3 has 16 residues. The CDR3 region is CASPHLGFSFWDEQYF. CDR3 nucleotide sequence: TGTGCCAGCCCCCACCTGGGCTTTTCTTTCTGGGACGAGCAGTACTTC.

J is TRBJ1-4 and V is TRBV13, with 9 bases aligning to TRBD1. Germline CDR1 and CDR2: PRHDT and FYEKMQ (reference sequence). The V gene end was trimmed by 4 bases and the J gene end by 4 bases; junction bases not matched to a gene: 22. The CDR3 runs 21 residues. The CDR3 DNA sequence: TGTGCCAGCAGCTCGAAGCCATCCGGGACAGGGATCAAACAGGGTAATGAAAAACTGTTTTTT. Translation: CASSSKPSGTGIKQGNEKLFF.

Only a few counts were recorded for this clone. The rearrangement joins TRBV7-9 to TRBJ2-5; 16 bases agree with TRBD2. This CDR3 contains 18 residues. The V segment lost 5 bases and the J segment 11 bases; nucleotides outside the gene matches: 17. The V gene's germline CDR1 is SEHNR and CDR2 FQNEAQ (reference sequence). CDR3 coding DNA: TGTGCCAGCAGCCGCACCGGGACTAGCGGGGGGGCCTGGTTGGAGCAGTACTTC. Translation: CASSRTGTSGGAWLEQYF.

The CDR3 DNA reads as TGTGCCAGCAGCAACTACGGACAGGGCTTCTCCTACGAGCAGTACTTC. Amino acid sequence: CASSNYGQGFSYEQYF. The chain recombines TRBV21-1 with TRBJ2-7; TRBD1, as called in the table, went unchecked against the DNA. TRBV21-1 is described as a pseudogene. CDR3 length: 16 amino acids.

V usage is TRBV7-9 and J usage is TRBJ1-1; D may be TRBD1 (5 bases). Germline V CDR1 and CDR2: SEHNR, FQNEAQ (reference sequence). The CDR3 runs to 12 residues. Trimming removed 11 bases at V and 6 bases at J, with 16 bases between. The CDR3 region is CAHRRETSEAFF. The DNA for the CDR3 is TGTGCCCACCGCAGGGAAACATCTGAAGCTTTCTTT.

Only a few counts were recorded for this clone. The V call is TRBV6-1, the J call TRBJ1-3; tentative D call: TRBD1 (6 bases). V dropped 4 bases and J dropped 2 bases, with 12 bases sitting between them. Germline CDR1 and CDR2: MNHNS and SASEGT. The CDR3 contains 15 residues. This CDR3 is CASSGPPGAGNTIYF. The CDR3 region has the DNA TGTGCCAGCAGTGGACCCCCAGGGGCTGGAAACACCATATATTTT.

This clone was observed a few times. The chain couples TRBV5-1 to TRBJ2-1, with 8 bases that match TRBD2. Germline CDR1 reads SGHRS; CDR2 reads YFSETQ. This CDR3 contains 14 residues. The J segment lost 7 bases and the V segment lost 2 bases, leaving 5 bases of the junction unmatched. DNA of the CDR3: TGCGCCAGCAGCTTACTAGCGGAGGGGAATGAGCAGTTCTTC. Amino acids: CASSLLAEGNEQFF. Full variable domain (outside the CDR3, taken from reference TRBV5-1 and TRBJ2-1): KAGVTQTPRYLIKTRGQQVTLSCSPISGHRSVSWYQQTPGQGLQFLFEYFSETQRNKGNFPGRFSGRQFSNSRSEMNVSTLELGDSALYLCASSLLAEGNEQFFGPGTRLTVL.

The V gene is TRBV29-1, the J gene TRBJ2-7, with 9 bases aligning to TRBD1. Germline V CDR1 and CDR2: SQVTM, ANQGSEA. V gave up 1 base and J gave up 3 bases; unmatched junction bases: 1. The CDR3 contains 13 residues. CDR3 loop: CSVEVTGGYEQYF. The CDR3 DNA is TGCAGCGTTGAAGTGACAGGGGGCTACGAGCAGTACTTC.

This clone was seen a handful of times. J is TRBJ1-6 and V is TRBV30, with TRBD1 matching 10 bases. The J segment lost 9 bases and the V segment lost 2 bases, leaving 4 bases of the junction unmatched. This CDR3 spans 14 amino acids. Germline-derived CDR1 and CDR2 are GTSNPN and SVGIG (reference sequence). The CDR3 here is CAWSSGTGVSPLHF. CDR3 coding DNA: TGTGCCTGGAGTTCCGGGACAGGGGTTTCACCCCTCCACTTT.